Listed below are T cell receptor beta chains from one sample, sequenced in a study of blood T cell repertoires in COVID-19. Profiled with immunoSEQ multiplex PCR; TCRdb holds only in-frame clones, not every one. The sample consists of 230,000 or so clones, 80% to 85% of them appearing once. The sample comprised PBMCs or T cells enriched from blood (not recorded which). These receptors were collected from a man aged 45-65 years who had recovered from COVID-19. Both conserved end residues are part of each CDR3. The D gene is left open where the match is weak. The listing skips clone size in some rows; elsewhere it reads once, few, many or a size class.

v_gene	j_gene	d_gene	abundance	CDR3aa	CDR3nt
TRBV7-8	TRBJ2-1	TRBD2	few	CASVAGYNEQFF	TGTGCTTCGGTAGCGGGATACAATGAGCAGTTCTTC
TRBV5-1	TRBJ2-1	TRBD2	.	CASSPGTRGVWNEQFF	TGCGCCAGCAGCCCGGGGACTAGGGGTGTGTGGAATGAGCAGTTCTTC
TRBV7-9	TRBJ2-7	TRBD1	.	CASAGGHEQYF	TGTGCCAGTGCAGGGGGCCACGAGCAGTACTTC
TRBV18	TRBJ2-3	TRBD2	.	CASSPPLGGTSGGRGTDTQYF	TGTGCCAGCTCACCACCCCTGGGTGGGACTAGCGGGGGCCGAGGCACAGATACGCAGTATTTT
TRBV6-6	TRBJ2-1	TRBD2	.	CASSQTLRASGSYNEQFF	TGTGCCAGCAGTCAAACATTGCGGGCTAGCGGGAGCTACAATGAGCAGTTCTTC
TRBV21-1	TRBJ1-4	.	once	CARRTALPTNEKLFF	TGTGCCAGAAGGACAGCACTACCAACTAATGAAAAACTGTTTTTT
TRBV2	TRBJ2-2	.	.	CASTVGEGELFF	TGTGCCAGCACCGTCGGGGAGGGGGAGCTGTTTTTT
TRBV5-1	TRBJ2-7	.	.	CASSPGRGMGHEQYF	TGCGCCAGCAGCCCCGGACGGGGGATGGGCCACGAGCAGTACTTC
TRBV28	TRBJ2-2	TRBD2	.	CASSSPFRLAGGPNTGELFF	TGTGCCAGCAGTTCCCCATTTCGACTAGCGGGAGGACCGAACACCGGGGAGCTGTTTTTT
TRBV5-5	TRBJ2-7	.	.	CASSLDMAPYEQYF	TGTGCCAGCAGCTTGGATATGGCCCCCTACGAGCAGTACTTC
TRBV9	TRBJ2-3	TRBD2	.	CASSLRLAGDTDTQYF	TGTGCCAGCAGCTTAAGGCTAGCGGGGGACACAGATACGCAGTATTTT
TRBV18	TRBJ2-7	.	.	CASSPGTGISYEQYF	TGTGCCAGCTCACCAGGGACTGGCATATCCTACGAGCAGTACTTC
TRBV28	TRBJ2-7	TRBD1	.	CASSLYRGRYEQYF	TGTGCCAGCAGTTTATACAGGGGGAGATACGAGCAGTACTTC
TRBV29-1	TRBJ2-1	TRBD2	.	CSSGLAGEQFF	TGCAGCTCAGGACTAGCTGGTGAGCAGTTCTTC
TRBV18	TRBJ1-1	TRBD1	.	CASSRQGYNTEAFF	TGTGCCAGCTCACGACAGGGGTACAACACTGAAGCTTTCTTT
TRBV6-2/TRBV6-3	TRBJ1-2	.	.	CASSYSNQGRSYTF	TGTGCCAGCAGTTACTCGAACCAGGGTCGGAGCTACACCTTC
TRBV7-2	TRBJ2-5	TRBD1	.	CASSLASGRGLETQYF	TGTGCCAGCAGCTTAGCTTCGGGCAGGGGGCTGGAGACCCAGTACTTC
TRBV19	TRBJ1-1	.	.	CASSIKGHAEAFF	TGTGCCAGTAGTATTAAGGGGCACGCTGAAGCTTTCTTT
TRBV19	TRBJ2-4	TRBD1	.	CASSRGTGRNIQYF	TGTGCCAGTAGTAGGGGGACAGGGAGAAACATTCAGTACTTC
TRBV6-2/TRBV6-3	TRBJ1-4	.	.	CASSRLRQATNEKLFF	TGTGCCAGCAGTCGGCTCCGACAGGCAACTAATGAAAAACTGTTTTTT
TRBV5-4	TRBJ2-2	TRBD2	.	CASKPTSGNTGELFF	TGTGCCAGCAAACCAACTAGCGGAAACACCGGGGAGCTGTTTTTT
TRBV3-1/TRBV3-2	TRBJ1-1	.	.	CASSPRSGESRAFF	TGTGCCAGCAGCCCACGATCGGGGGAGTCTCGAGCTTTCTTT
TRBV9	TRBJ1-2	TRBD1	.	CASRPGQGSGYTF	TGTGCCAGCAGACCAGGACAGGGAAGTGGCTACACCTTC
TRBV12-5	TRBJ1-4	.	.	CASGSGTPTTNEKLFF	TGTGCTAGTGGTTCCGGGACACCTACCACCAATGAAAAACTGTTTTTT
TRBV7-3	TRBJ1-1	.	.	CASSLNAGGEAFF	TGTGCCAGCAGCTTAAATGCGGGAGGCGAAGCTTTCTTT
TRBV6-4	TRBJ1-1	TRBD1	.	CASRTGEVGTEAFF	TGTGCCAGCAGGACAGGGGAGGTGGGCACTGAAGCTTTCTTT
TRBV11-2	TRBJ1-1	.	.	CASSLGDTQGTEAFF	TGTGCCAGCAGCTTAGGGGACACACAGGGCACTGAAGCTTTCTTT
TRBV7-8	TRBJ2-1	.	.	CASSPVGGYVQFF	TGTGCCAGCAGCCCGGTAGGAGGTTATGTGCAGTTCTTC
TRBV5-1	TRBJ2-5	.	.	CASSMILQETQYF	TGCGCCAGCAGCATGATCCTACAAGAGACCCAGTACTTC
TRBV18	TRBJ2-7	.	.	CASSPPSQGQGASQYF	TGTGCCAGCTCACCTCCCTCACAGGGTCAGGGTGCTTCCCAGTACTTC
TRBV25-1	TRBJ2-3	.	.	CASSRGLSTDTQYF	TGTGCCAGCTCGCGGGGGCTGTCGACAGATACGCAGTATTTT
TRBV15	TRBJ1-2	.	.	CATSRDQRVANYGYTF	TGTGCCACCAGCAGAGACCAGCGAGTAGCTAACTATGGCTACACCTTC
TRBV11-3	TRBJ1-5	.	.	CASSLNQPQHF	TGTGCCAGCAGCCTCAATCAGCCCCAGCATTTT
TRBV4-3	TRBJ2-1	TRBD2	few	CASSQDGLAAYNEQFF	TGCGCCAGCAGCCAAGATGGACTAGCGGCCTACAATGAGCAGTTCTTC
TRBV6-5	TRBJ1-2	.	.	CASSINREPGYGYTF	TGTGCCAGCAGTATCAACAGGGAACCCGGCTATGGCTACACCTTC
TRBV4-2	TRBJ1-1	.	.	CASSQDALRGVMNTEAFF	TGTGCCAGCAGCCAGGATGCCTTGCGGGGAGTCATGAACACTGAAGCTTTCTTT
TRBV13	TRBJ1-2	TRBD1	.	CASSPRGQPNYGYTF	TGTGCCAGCAGCCCTAGGGGACAGCCCAACTATGGCTACACCTTC
TRBV4-2	TRBJ2-7	.	.	CASSQGQGSSYEQYF	TGTGCCAGCAGCCAAGGGCAGGGGAGCTCCTACGAGCAGTACTTC
TRBV30	TRBJ1-5	TRBD1	.	CAWNDPCRQGTDYTDENSNQPQHF	TGTGCCTGGAACGACCCGTGCAGACAGGGGACCGACTACACCGACGAAAATAGCAATCAGCCCCAGCATTTT
TRBV7-9	TRBJ2-1	.	.	CASTNRLVTYNEQFF	TGTGCCAGCACCAACCGACTAGTCACCTACAATGAGCAGTTCTTC
TRBV19	TRBJ2-2	.	.	CASQFTGELFF	TGTGCCAGTCAGTTCACCGGGGAGCTGTTTTTT
TRBV14	TRBJ1-2	TRBD1	.	CASSQVDRETGGYTF	TGTGCCAGCAGCCAAGTCGACAGGGAAACAGGTGGCTACACCTTC
TRBV5-1	TRBJ1-6	.	few	CASSWGSSYNSPLHF	TGCGCCAGCAGTTGGGGCAGCTCCTATAATTCACCCCTCCACTTT
TRBV10-3	TRBJ2-7	.	once	CAISPSSSYEQYF	TGTGCCATCAGCCCCTCCAGCTCCTACGAGCAGTACTTC
TRBV11-2	TRBJ2-5	.	.	CASSSGWGETQYF	TGTGCCAGCAGCTCGGGGTGGGGAGAGACCCAGTACTTC
TRBV3-1/TRBV3-2	TRBJ1-2	.	.	CASSQEDGGRGSYGYTF	TGTGCCAGCAGCCAAGAGGACGGAGGCCGCGGCTCCTATGGCTACACCTTC
TRBV6-5	TRBJ2-2	.	.	CASIKEATGELFF	TGTGCCAGCATAAAGGAGGCAACCGGGGAGCTGTTTTTT
TRBV9	TRBJ1-2	.	.	CASSARGYYGYTF	TGTGCCAGCAGCGCCCGAGGATACTATGGCTACACCTTC
TRBV6-5	TRBJ2-2	.	few	CASRGLNTGELFF	TGTGCCAGCAGGGGGCTGAACACCGGGGAGCTGTTTTTT
TRBV7-9	TRBJ2-7	TRBD2	.	CASSLGLAGEYEQYF	TGTGCCAGCAGCTTAGGACTAGCGGGAGAATACGAGCAGTACTTC
TRBV15	TRBJ1-1	.	few	CATSSHRSLNTEAFF	TGTGCCACCAGCAGCCACAGGAGTTTGAACACTGAAGCTTTCTTT
TRBV11-3	TRBJ2-2	TRBD1	.	CASSLPRQGSTGELFF	TGTGCCAGCAGCTTACCCAGACAGGGGTCCACCGGGGAGCTGTTTTTT
TRBV12-3/TRBV12-4	TRBJ1-2	.	.	CASSFLSRDGYTF	TGTGCCAGCAGTTTCTTAAGTCGGGATGGCTACACCTTC
TRBV3-1/TRBV3-2	TRBJ2-7	.	.	CASRDSRTTYEQYF	TGTGCCAGCAGAGATAGCAGAACCACTTACGAGCAGTACTTC
TRBV19	TRBJ2-7	.	.	CASSIRGSPREQYF	TGTGCCAGTAGTATCAGAGGGTCCCCTCGCGAGCAGTACTTC